These 32 T cell receptor beta chains came from one sample sequenced in a study of OX40 agonist ivuxolimab in advanced cancers. Libraries were prepared by immunoSEQ multiplex PCR; TCRdb keeps only in-frame clonotypes and omits some of them. Of 35,000 to 40,000 clones listed, roughly 86% are singletons. The material was CD4+ or CD8+ T cells sorted from blood, obtained in a trial of the OX40 agonist ivuxolimab. The receptors were sampled from an adult with an advanced solid tumor such as melanoma, head and neck, liver or kidney cancer.

This chain joins TRBV7-3 and TRBJ2-3; D ambiguous. This CDR3 has 14 residues. The germline gives CDR1 SGHTA, CDR2 FQGTGA. V was cut by 5 bases and J by 6 bases, with 15 bases left in between. CDR3 nucleotide sequence: TGTGCCAGCAGCCCAGGCAGCTCTGGCGATACGCAGTATTTT. Translation: CASSPGSSGDTQYF.

The CDR3 loop reads CASHPTTDSFKYLCEQYF. The DNA for the CDR3 is TGCGCCAGCCATCCAACGACTGACAGTTTCAAATACCTTTGCGAGCAGTACTTC. This sequence joins TRBV5-1 and TRBJ2-7; D possibly corresponds to TRBD1 (5 bases). The ends were cut back, 7 bases at V and 6 bases at J, with 32 bases in the middle. Germline loops: CDR1 SGHRS, CDR2 YFSETQ. There are 18 residues in the CDR3.

The count of this clone is one. J is TRBJ2-5 and V is TRBV4-2, with unresolved D. The V gene lost 3 bases and the J gene lost 7 bases, with 12 bases spanning the gap. This CDR3 comprises 13 residues. Looked up from germline, CDR1 is LGHNA and CDR2 is YNFKEQ. This chain's CDR3 is CASSQGKSGTQYF. The CDR3 DNA sequence: TGTGCCAGCAGCCAGGGCAAGTCGGGGACCCAGTACTTC.

The rearrangement joins TRBV5-4 to TRBJ2-3; 16 bases agree with TRBD2. Germline CDR1 SGHNT, CDR2 YYREEE (reference sequence). The CDR3 length is 17 residues. Trimming at V came to 3 bases and at J to 4 bases, leaving 5 bases not matched to a gene. For the CDR3, the DNA is TGTGCCAGCAGCTCCGGGACTAGCGGGGGGGCCGCAGATACGCAGTATTTT. Translating it yields CASSSGTSGGAADTQYF. The whole variable domain, filled in from reference TRBV5-4 and TRBJ2-3, reads ETGVTQSPTHLIKTRGQQVTLRCSSQSGHNTVSWYQQALGQGPQFIFQYYREEENGRGNFPPRFSGLQFPNYSSELNVNALELDDSALYLCASSSGTSGGAADTQYFGPGTRLTVL.

J is TRBJ2-2 and V is TRBV25-1; D gene uncertain. Germline CDR1 MGHDK, CDR2 SYGVNS. The CDR3 sequence is 15 residues long. Trimming removed 4 bases from V and 0 bases from J, with 9 bases in between. The CDR3 bases are TGTGCCAGCAGTGCAGTGACTCCGAACACCGGGGAGCTGTTTTTT. Its translation: CASSAVTPNTGELFF.

This chain connects TRBV5-6 to TRBJ2-5; 8 positions agree with TRBD2. Germline loops: CDR1 SGHDT, CDR2 YYEEEE. This CDR3 region has 15 residues. V lost 4 bases, J lost 5 bases, and 10 bases stayed unmatched. CDR3: CASSLLNRGGETQYF. The CDR3 bases are TGTGCCAGCAGCCTACTGAACCGGGGGGGGGAGACCCAGTACTTC.

V is TRBV11-2 and J is TRBJ1-3, with D tentatively TRBD1 (6 bases). The CDR3 length is 15 residues. The germline V and J ends were trimmed by 1 base and 2 bases, with 9 bases remaining between them. Germline assignment: CDR1 SGHAT and CDR2 FQNNGV. The CDR3 spells CASSLGGGAGNTIYF. The CDR3 coding sequence is TGTGCCAGCAGCTTAGGAGGGGGAGCTGGAAACACCATATATTTT.

The J gene is TRBJ2-7, the V gene TRBV10-3; 8 nucleotides align to TRBD2. J lost 1 base, V lost 4 bases, and 9 bases had no gene match. Germline-derived CDR1 and CDR2 are ENHRY and SYGVKD. This CDR3 contains 16 residues. CDR3 DNA sequence: TGTGCCATCAGTGGGGTCAATAGCGGGACTTCCTACGAGCAGTACTTC. As protein: CAISGVNSGTSYEQYF.

The V call is TRBV5-4, the J call TRBJ1-2; no firm D call. V lost 0 bases and J lost 1, with 7 bases in between. This CDR3 is 14 amino acids long. Germline V CDR1 and CDR2: SGHNT, YYREEE (reference sequence). CDR3 sequence reads: CASSLVGVNYGYTF. In nucleotides, the CDR3 is TGTGCCAGCAGCTTGGTCGGTGTTAACTATGGCTACACCTTC.

This chain connects TRBV11-3 to TRBJ1-4; 8 nucleotides align to TRBD1. The CDR3 contains 19 residues. Looked up from germline, CDR1 is SGHNT and CDR2 is YENEEA. V trimming: 5 bases; J trimming: 0 bases; junction bases outside the gene matches: 14. This CDR3 reads CASSEATGDGGATNEKLFF. For the CDR3, the DNA is TGTGCCAGCAGCGAAGCGACAGGGGATGGAGGGGCAACTAATGAAAAACTGTTTTTT.

The rearrangement uses TRBV4-3 and TRBJ1-2; 7 bases align to TRBD1. CDR3 length: 16 amino acids. The germline V gene has CDR1 LGHNA and CDR2 YSLEER. Germline trimming cut 1 base from V and 4 bases from J; bases unmatched to any gene: 9. This chain's CDR3 is CASSQGRQGLPYGYTF. The CDR3 DNA reads as TGCGCCAGCAGCCAAGGTCGACAGGGTTTGCCCTATGGCTACACCTTC.

The V call is TRBV5-1, the J call TRBJ2-7, with 12 nucleotides matching TRBD2. The CDR3 spans 15 residues. The V segment lost 4 bases and the J segment 3 bases; nucleotides outside the gene matches: 5. CDR1 and CDR2 from the germline V gene are SGHRS and YFSETQ. In nucleotides, the CDR3 is TGCGCCAGCAGCGTACTAGCGGGGGGCTTCTACGAGCAGTACTTC. It encodes CASSVLAGGFYEQYF.

This chain joins TRBV5-1 and TRBJ1-1; D not resolved. Per the germline V gene, CDR1 is SGHRS and CDR2 is YFSETQ. V lost 2 bases, J lost 1 base, and 6 bases lay in between. This CDR3 region has 13 residues. The CDR3 DNA follows: TGCGCCAGCAGCTTTTCAGGGAACACTGAAGCTTTCTTT. It encodes CASSFSGNTEAFF.

The CDR3 nucleotides are TGCGCCAGCAGCCAAGAACCCAGCGTAGGTGGGACCCAGTACTTC. Protein sequence: CASSQEPSVGGTQYF. The V gene is TRBV4-3, the J gene TRBJ2-5; D is unclear. The CDR3 consists of 15 residues. Germline CDR1 LGHNA, CDR2 YSLEER. Deletions cut 0 bases from V and 7 bases from J, with 15 bases between.

J is TRBJ1-1 and V is TRBV7-6; a possible D gene is TRBD1 (6 bases). Germline CDR1 and CDR2: SGHVS and FNYEAQ. Trimming removed 5 bases at V and 1 base at J, with 8 bases between. The CDR3 totals 13 residues. CDR3 DNA sequence: TGTGCCAGCAGCCTACAGGGGAACACTGAAGCTTTCTTT. The encoded protein is CASSLQGNTEAFF.

The chain carries TRBV30 and TRBJ1-6; a possible D gene is TRBD1 (6 bases). Germline CDR1 is GTSNPN and CDR2 is SVGIG (reference sequence). Trimming shortened V by 4 bases and J by 9 bases, and 19 bases separated the two germline ends. This CDR3 is built from 15 residues. The chain's CDR3 is CAWTQGGGAGSPLHF. In DNA, the CDR3 is TGTGCCTGGACCCAAGGGGGGGGCGCCGGTTCACCCCTCCACTTT. The entire variable domain, with the rest obtained from reference TRBV30 and TRBJ1-6, is as follows: SQTIHQWPATLVQPVGSPLSLECTVEGTSNPNLYWYRQAAGRGLQLLFYSVGIGQISSEVPQNLSASRPQDRQFILSSKKLLLSDSGFYLCAWTQGGGAGSPLHFGNGTRLTVT.

This sequence joins TRBV25-1 and TRBJ2-3; 7 nucleotides align to TRBD2. Trimming at V came to 1 base and at J to 2 bases, leaving 3 bases not matched to a gene. The CDR3 runs to 15 residues. Germline V gene data show CDR1 as MGHDK and CDR2 as SYGVNS. As DNA, the CDR3 is TGTGCCAGCAGTGAATGGGGGGACTACACAGATACGCAGTATTTT. Translated: CASSEWGDYTDTQYF.

V gene TRBV5-1 combines with J gene TRBJ1-2; D perhaps matches TRBD1 (5 bases). V was pared by 4 bases and J by 5 bases, with 15 bases between. From germline, CDR1 is SGHRS and CDR2 YFSETQ. This CDR3 is built from 14 residues. CDR3 sequence reads: CASSQAGGKYGYTF. CDR3 DNA: TGCGCCAGCAGCCAGGCCGGGGGGAAGTATGGCTACACCTTC.

The chain combines TRBV18 with TRBJ1-1; possible D gene TRBD1, 5 bases. Trimming stripped 3 bases from V and 4 bases from J, with 15 bases between. The CDR3 spans 15 residues. The germline CDR1 and CDR2 sequences are KGHSH and LQKENI. CDR3 residues: CASSPDQGSVTEAFF. CDR3 DNA sequence: TGTGCCAGCTCACCGGATCAGGGATCGGTCACTGAAGCTTTCTTT. The full variable domain, in which reference TRBV18 and TRBJ1-1 provide the parts outside the CDR3, is NAGVMQNPRHLVRRRGQEARLRCSPMKGHSHVYWYRQLPEEGLKFMVYLQKENIIDESGMPKERFSAEFPKEGPSILRIQQVVRGDSAAYFCASSPDQGSVTEAFFGQGTRLTVV.

The chain combines TRBV6-5 with TRBJ1-1, with D maybe TRBD1 (5 bases). Trimming pared 10 bases from V and 0 bases from J, leaving 15 bases between. Germline lookup yields CDR1 MNHEY and CDR2 SVGAGI. The CDR3 loop spans 14 amino acids. The CDR3 sequence: CATKQGVLNTEAFF. The CDR3, as DNA: TGTGCCACCAAGCAGGGCGTATTGAACACTGAAGCTTTCTTT.

V usage is TRBV6-4 and J usage is TRBJ2-7; 9 bases fit TRBD1. The ends lost 6 bases at V and 5 bases at J; junction bases unmatched: 8. The CDR3 loop spans 14 amino acids. Germline CDR1 and CDR2: MRHNA and SNTAGT. The CDR3 sequence: CASSPGQGRDEQYF. The CDR3 DNA sequence: TGTGCCAGCAGCCCCGGACAGGGGCGGGACGAGCAGTACTTC.

This chain joins TRBV30 and TRBJ2-3; 7 bases are a match to TRBD2. The CDR3 consists of 15 residues. V lost 0 bases and J lost 3; bases outside the gene matches: 6. Per the germline V gene, CDR1 is GTSNPN and CDR2 is SVGIG (reference sequence). Here the CDR3 reads CAWSVNGGGTDTQYF. CDR3 bases: TGTGCCTGGAGTGTAAATGGGGGAGGGACAGATACGCAGTATTTT.

J is TRBJ1-1 and V is TRBV4-1; a possible D gene is TRBD1 (5 bases). The CDR3 sequence is 15 residues long. The germline gives CDR1 MGHRA, CDR2 YSYEKL. V dropped 0 bases and J dropped 4 bases, with 12 bases sitting between them. The CDR3 DNA sequence: TGCGCCAGCAGCCAAGATGGGGGGGTGGCCACTGAAGCTTTCTTT. Encoded protein: CASSQDGGVATEAFF.

The chain recombines TRBV15 with TRBJ1-4; a possible D gene is TRBD1 (5 bases). The CDR3 is 14 residues long. V dropped 5 bases and J dropped 3 bases, with 10 bases sitting between them. Germline CDR1 LNHNV, CDR2 YYDKDF (reference sequence). The CDR3 here is CATSQGFANEKLFF. CDR3 nucleotide sequence: TGTGCCACCAGCCAGGGATTCGCTAATGAAAAACTGTTTTTT. The full variable domain, its missing parts supplied by reference TRBV15 and TRBJ1-4, is DAMVIQNPRYQVTQFGKPVTLSCSQTLNHNVMYWYQQKSSQAPKLLFHYYDKDFNNEADTPDNFQSRRPNTSFCFLDIRSPGLGDTAMYLCATSQGFANEKLFFGSGTQLSVL.

This clone was observed once. Here the CDR3 reads CASSLVAGGNEQYF. CDR3 nucleotide sequence: TGTGCCAGCAGCTTGGTTGCGGGGGGCAACGAGCAGTACTTC. The V gene is TRBV5-8, the J gene TRBJ2-7, with TRBD2 matching over 8 bases. Germline V gives CDR1 SGHTS, CDR2 YDEGEE. This CDR3 has 14 residues. Trimming took 0 bases from V and 5 from J; bases not matched to a gene: 4. Drawing the rest from reference TRBV5-8 and TRBJ2-7, the complete variable domain is EAGVTQSPTHLIKTRGQQATLRCSPISGHTSVYWYQQALGLGLQFLLWYDEGEERNRGNFPPRFSGRQFPNYSSELNVNALELEDSALYLCASSLVAGGNEQYFGPGTRLTVT.

This clone was seen a single time. The chain employs TRBV5-1 and TRBJ1-2, with 8 bases aligning to TRBD1. The germline V gene encodes CDR1 SGHRS and CDR2 YFSETQ. The V gene end was trimmed by 0 bases and the J gene end by 5 bases; junction bases not matched to a gene: 6. CDR3 length equals 15 residues. CDR3 protein: CASSLGGTGGYGYTF. The CDR3 DNA follows: TGCGCCAGCAGCTTGGGAGGAACAGGGGGTTATGGCTACACCTTC.

The chain combines TRBV2 with TRBJ1-6, with a weak D call TRBD1 (5 bases). The CDR3 runs 14 residues. The V end lost 6 bases, the J end lost 10 bases, and 16 bases lay between the germline ends. The germline V gene encodes CDR1 SNHLY and CDR2 FYNNEI. CDR3 sequence (DNA): TGTGCCAGCAGACAGGACGGTGGCGGGTCACCCCTCCACTTT. Translating it yields CASRQDGGGSPLHF.

This chain connects TRBV20-1 to TRBJ1-2; D gene uncertain. V lost 3 bases and J 4 bases, leaving 6 bases between the germline ends. CDR1 is DFQATT and CDR2 is SNEGSKA in the germline V gene (reference sequence). This CDR3 has 11 residues. DNA for the CDR3: TGCAGTGCTAGGGAACTCTATGGCTACACCTTC. As protein: CSARELYGYTF.

This chain joins TRBV11-2 and TRBJ1-5; the match to TRBD1 covers 8 bases. CDR3 length: 15 residues. Germline V lookup: CDR1 SGHAT, CDR2 FQNNGV. The V gene end was trimmed by 2 bases and the J gene end by 4 bases; junction bases not matched to a gene: 4. DNA of the CDR3: TGTGCCAGCAGCTTATCCGGGACAGGTAATCAGCCCCAGCATTTT. Protein sequence: CASSLSGTGNQPQHF. Variable domain in full (rest from reference TRBV11-2 and TRBJ1-5): EAGVAQSPRYKIIEKRQSVAFWCNPISGHATLYWYQQILGQGPKLLIQFQNNGVVDDSQLPKDRFSAERLKGVDSTLKIQPAKLEDSAVYLCASSLSGTGNQPQHFGDGTRLSIL.

This rearrangement joins TRBV6-1 to TRBJ2-7; 9 bases map to TRBD1. The CDR3 covers 15 residues. Germline V gene lookup returns CDR1 MNHNS and CDR2 SASEGT. The ends lost 6 bases at V and 2 bases at J; junction bases unmatched: 8. CDR3 region: CASSLHGTGPYEQYF. The CDR3 DNA follows: TGTGCCAGCAGCCTACATGGGACAGGGCCCTACGAGCAGTACTTC.

The chain joins TRBV12-5 to TRBJ1-4; 10 nucleotides match TRBD1. The V segment lost 4 bases and the J segment 4 bases; nucleotides outside the gene matches: 15. CDR1 LGHNT and CDR2 FRNRAP come from the germline V gene. The CDR3 contains 19 residues. The CDR3: CASGSFRDRGVGFNEKLFF. CDR3 nucleotide sequence: TGTGCTAGTGGTTCGTTCCGGGACAGGGGAGTTGGATTTAATGAAAAACTGTTTTTT.

J is TRBJ2-3 and V is TRBV2; TRBD2 aligns across 7 bases. Germline values: CDR1 SNHLY, CDR2 FYNNEI. The trim removed 6 bases at V and 0 bases at J, leaving 3 bases unmatched. The CDR3 covers 14 residues. CDR3 nucleotides: TGTGCCAGCAGAGGCGGGGGAAGCACAGATACGCAGTATTTT. It yields the protein CASRGGGSTDTQYF.